This TCR beta chain was observed in a study of memory CD4+ T cells and cytomegalovirus serostatus (dated by TCRdb to between 2018 and 2021). About the study as a whole: The cohort comprised about 33 healthy Belgian adults, 9 CMV seropositive and some 24 CMV seronegative. To replicate a published TCR-based CMV serostatus classifier, the study sequenced CD4+ memory TCRbeta repertoires from a Belgian cohort whose cytomegalovirus serostatus was known.

With regard to this clone: No antigen is known for it. One base away there is no much larger clone; base qualities are not given.

A FACSAria II was used to sort memory CD4+ T cells, defined as single viable CD3+CD4+CD8-CD45RO+ cells. CMV serostatus was determined using a Roche Elecsys assay that detects serum IgG against CMV pp150, pp28, p38 and p52. After thawing, total CD4+ T cells were enriched by positive selection with CD4 magnetic microbeads. Samples originated from another study that specifically interrogated the CD4+ T cell memory repertoire. Peripheral blood mononuclear cells were isolated and cryopreserved according to standard operating procedures, and serum was kept at -80 degrees C. The staining relied on CD3-PerCP (BW264/56), CD4-APC (RPA-T4), CD45RO-PE (UCHT1) and CD8-Pacific Orange (3B5) antibodies, and Sytox blue was used to exclude non-viable cells. The study at large found these results: A median bootstrapped AUC of approximately 0.95 with a 95% CI of 0.76-1.00 was achieved on the Belgian cohort by the original-framework classifier. Only CD4+CD45RO+ memory cells were sequenced, unlike the original study, which covered naive and memory CD4+ and CD8+ populations. The results were read as suggesting that the CMV-associated TCR signature is, for the most part, present in the CD4+ memory repertoire. Among the 160 or so previously reported CMV-associated TCRbeta sequences, 67 showed up in the CD4+ memory repertoires, with each one found in between one and five individuals. CMV serostatus prediction reached a median bootstrapped AUC of roughly 0.96 with the original framework and 0.91 with a US-trained random forest.

The CDR3 has 16 amino acids, counting the end cysteine and phenylalanine. Only the CDR3 part of the read is kept: 48 bases, read in frame from the first base. V is trimmed back by 7 bases and J by 0 bases, and the junction contains 9 bases that no gene match accounts for. CDR1 and CDR2 were assigned from the germline V gene as SGHAT and FQNNGV. Genomic DNA was extracted from sorted cells with the Quick-DNA Microprep Kit. Amplification of TCRbeta DNA was done with the immunoSEQ hsTCRbeta kit, following the protocol from the manufacturer. An Illumina MiSeq instrument was used to sequence the TCRbeta libraries. For the original study's pipeline: After out-of-frame sequences were removed, millions of distinct TCRbeta sequences remained, averaging approximately 72,000 per individual. Each individual was scored according to the count of about 150 previously reported CMV-associated TCRbeta sequences and the total productive distinct TCRbeta count. A beta-binomial model was reimplemented in Python, and scikit-learn random forests with default parameters were trained on US cohort data. Classifier performance on the Belgian cohort was reported as the median AUC with percentile confidence intervals calculated over 10,000 bootstrap iterations. TCRdb retrieved this table from immuneACCESS and kept in-frame rearrangements only. Not all clones are present; in checked studies, unresolved V genes account for under half, and no reason is known for the remainder. Clone size and the V and J calls come from that table; the DNA yielded D and trimming. This sample holds approximately 41,000 clones; approximately 80% were observed only once. The ten largest clonotypes hold about 6.8% of the sample.

The source is an adult in good health and CMV-seronegative. The receptor chain draws on TRBV11-2 and TRBJ2-1, with TRBD2 identical over 7 junction bases. Input material: memory CD4+ T cells from blood. The CDR3 region: CASNPRGTGSYNEQFF. The bases are TGTGCCAGCAACCCGCGGGGGACGGGCTCCTACAATGAGCAGTTCTTC.